This TCR beta chain was captured in a study of T-cell memory formation after mild COVID-19. TCRdb ran MiXCR on the 5' RACE reads and lists one entry per CDR3 protein. There are approximately 390,000 distinct CDR3 sequences in the sample; approximately 16% occur only once, and 20% to 25% lies in the top ten. In germline, CDR1 is KGHDR, CDR2 SFDVKD. The CDR3 is 15 amino acids. J gave up 5 bases and V 5 bases, and 9 bases lay outside the gene matches. The sequence came from a man aged 18-30 years who had mild COVID-19 (a few samples of this study predate the infection). Cell type and time point are not known. Sequences were obtained from PBMCs or a T cell subset sorted from them (not recorded which). V is TRBV24-1 and J is TRBJ2-3; 7 nucleotides align to TRBD2. In DNA form, the CDR3 reads TGTGCCACCAGTGCCCGTGGGCGGGGGAAAGATACGCAGTATTTT. Encoded protein: CATSARGRGKDTQYF.